Given below is one T cell receptor beta chain in context. The data originate from a study of cytomegalovirus exposure and HLA in healthy donors. Both 60 Vbeta primers and 13 Jbeta primers went into the PCR. Profiled with immunoSEQ multiplex PCR; TCRdb holds only in-frame clones, not every one. This repertoire shows approximately 150,000 clones, roughly four fifths found once; its top ten account for roughly 1.6%. Germline V gives CDR1 SEHNR, CDR2 FQNEAQ (reference sequence). This CDR3 comprises 12 residues. Deletions cut 4 bases from V and 6 bases from J, with 8 bases between. The source of this sequence is a female donor in good health and CMV-seronegative. The specimen was PBMCs. The chain carries TRBV7-9 and TRBJ2-3, with D tentatively TRBD2 (5 bases). CDR3 region: CASSSEADTQYF. The CDR3 DNA reads as TGTGCCAGCAGCTCGGAGGCCGATACGCAGTATTTT.